This TCR beta chain emerged from a study of shared clonotypes between healthy human individuals. At the level of the study: Researchers drew samples from a couple of women and three men aged 18 to 49.

Overall study results and limits: A small donor pool kept down the genetic and exposure-history diversity that was represented.

Each unsorted sample relied on about 90 million PBMCs as its source of genomic DNA. CDR1 is SEHNR, CDR2 FQNEAQ, per germline (reference sequence). The ends were cut back, 2 bases at V and 6 bases at J, with 4 bases in the middle. This CDR3 region has 12 residues. DNA input for the unsorted PBMC replicate PCRs was approximately 300 ng, approximately 30,000 T cell genomes. The table came from immunoSEQ multiplex PCR; TCRdb's copy has only in-frame clones and leaves some out. The data contain about 490,000 clones, 65% to 80% of them seen just once; the ten biggest clones take up about 12%. As concerns this clone: Its antigen is currently unknown.

This sequence originates from a middle-aged woman in good health. Some clones in this sample may be carry-over from other donors' samples. The chain joins TRBV7-9 to TRBJ2-2, with unresolved D. The sample comprised PBMCs. The CDR3 DNA is TGTGCCAGCAGCTTAACCCCCGGGGAGCTGTTTTTT. Its translation is CASSLTPGELFF.